The TCR beta chain described here comes from a study of blood T cell repertoires in COVID-19. V lost 6 bases, J lost 1 base, and 10 bases lay in between. This CDR3 comprises 12 residues. Germline V CDR1 and CDR2: DFQATT, SNEGSKA (reference sequence). Profiled with immunoSEQ multiplex PCR; TCRdb holds only in-frame clones, not every one. Of about 220,000 clones listed, around 90% are singletons. This clone was recorded only once. The V gene is TRBV20-1, the J gene TRBJ2-7, with D perhaps TRBD1 (5 bases). This clonotype was obtained from a man aged 30 to 39 who had been exposed to COVID-19. The sample consisted of PBMCs or T cells enriched from blood (not recorded which). The CDR3 reads CSASDSSYEQYF. CDR3 in DNA: TGCAGTGCCAGTGACAGTTCCTACGAGCAGTACTTC.